This T cell receptor beta chain is drawn from a study of T cell responses to AZD1222 COVID-19 vaccine. Findings and caveats of the study: Seropositive at baseline were only a handful of AZD1222 recipients. Donors skewed white British and female; clonal diversity was possibly underestimated. Repertoire sampling was restricted to post-peak T cell response timepoints.

The CDR3 extends over 13 amino acids. Looked up from germline, CDR1 is LGHNA and CDR2 is YNFKEQ. Trimming shortened V by 3 bases and J by 3 bases, and 6 bases separated the two germline ends. Regarding this clone: Its antigen is currently unknown. Other DNA sequences within the sample encode an identical CDR3.

Profiling relied on immunoSEQ multiplex PCR, and the TCRdb table lists in-frame clones only, not all of them. The sample lists roughly 150,000 clones, approximately 91% occurring once. The analysis combined second doses at about 4 or about 12 weeks. The TCR comes from an adult who received the AZD1222 COVID-19 vaccine. V gene TRBV4-2 combines with J gene TRBJ1-5; D ambiguous. This specimen was peripheral blood, taken 28 days after the second AZD1222 dose. CDR3 amino acids: CASSQGLNQPQHF. CDR3 nucleotides: TGTGCCAGCAGCCAGGGCCTCAATCAGCCCCAGCATTTT.